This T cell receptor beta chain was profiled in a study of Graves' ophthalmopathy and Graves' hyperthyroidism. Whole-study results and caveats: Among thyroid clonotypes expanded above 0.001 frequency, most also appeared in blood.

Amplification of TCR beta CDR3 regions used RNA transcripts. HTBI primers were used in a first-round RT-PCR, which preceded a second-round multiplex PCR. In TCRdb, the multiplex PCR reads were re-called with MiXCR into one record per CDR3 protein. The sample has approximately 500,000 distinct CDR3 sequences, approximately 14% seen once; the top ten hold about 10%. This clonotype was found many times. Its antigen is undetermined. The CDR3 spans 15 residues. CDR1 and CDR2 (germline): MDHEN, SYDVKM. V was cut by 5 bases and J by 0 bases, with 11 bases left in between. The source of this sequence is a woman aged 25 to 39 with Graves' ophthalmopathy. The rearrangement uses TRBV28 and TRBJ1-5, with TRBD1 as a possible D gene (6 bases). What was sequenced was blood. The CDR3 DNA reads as TGTGCCAGCAGTGAACAGGGTTTTAGCAATCAGCCCCAGCATTTT. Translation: CASSEQGFSNQPQHF.